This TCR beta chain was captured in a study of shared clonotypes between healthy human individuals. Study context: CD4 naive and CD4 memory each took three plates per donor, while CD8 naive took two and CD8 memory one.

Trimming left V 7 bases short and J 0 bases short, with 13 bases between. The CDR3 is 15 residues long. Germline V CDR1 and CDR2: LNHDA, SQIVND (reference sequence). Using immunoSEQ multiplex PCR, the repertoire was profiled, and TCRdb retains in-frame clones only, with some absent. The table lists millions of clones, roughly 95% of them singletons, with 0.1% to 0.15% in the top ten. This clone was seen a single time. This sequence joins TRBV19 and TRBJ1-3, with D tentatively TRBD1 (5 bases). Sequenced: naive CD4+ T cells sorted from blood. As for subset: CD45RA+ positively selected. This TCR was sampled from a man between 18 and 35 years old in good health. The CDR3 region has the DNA TGTGCCAGTACCCCCGGACACGTCTCTGGAAACACCATATATTTT. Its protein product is CASTPGHVSGNTIYF.